The 22 T cell receptor beta chains reported below all come from one sample, sequenced in a study of identical twins. In TCRdb, the 5' RACE reads were re-called with MiXCR into one record per CDR3 protein. The repertoire holds about 690,000 distinct CDR3 sequences, 6.1% seen once, with 1.5% to 2% in the top ten. The sample consisted of naive T cells sorted from blood. The receptors originated from a man between 18 and 29 years old in good health.

This clonotype was seen only a few times. The chain couples TRBV12-3 or TRBV12-4 to TRBJ2-2, with D tentatively TRBD1 (6 bases). Trimming shortened V by 4 bases and J by 5 bases, and 14 bases separated the two germline ends. The CDR3 contains 15 residues. The CDR3 sequence: CASSYTTGRTGELFF. The CDR3, as DNA: TGTGCCAGCAGTTATACGACAGGACGGACCGGGGAGCTGTTTTTT.

V usage is TRBV30 and J usage is TRBJ2-1, with 7 bases lining up with TRBD2. Germline lookup yields CDR1 GTSNPN and CDR2 SVGIG (reference sequence). The CDR3 runs 12 residues. V trimming: 3 bases; J trimming: 9 bases; junction bases outside the gene matches: 5. CDR3 residues: CAWSGTIIEQFF. CDR3 coding DNA: TGTGCCTGGAGCGGGACTATTATTGAGCAGTTCTTC.

This clonotype has ten or more counts. The chain links TRBV5-1 to TRBJ2-1, with a weak D call TRBD1 (6 bases). V shed 4 bases and J shed 0 bases, with 8 bases lying between them. Germline loops: CDR1 SGHRS, CDR2 YFSETQ. The CDR3 has 14 amino acids. The CDR3: CASSMDSSYNEQFF. As DNA, the CDR3 is TGCGCCAGCAGCATGGACAGCTCCTACAATGAGCAGTTCTTC.

This clonotype has a count of ten or more. V is TRBV29-1 and J is TRBJ1-3; no definite D call. This CDR3 is 12 amino acids long. V was cut by 4 bases and J by 3 bases, with 7 bases left in between. Germline V gene data show CDR1 as SQVTM and CDR2 as ANQGSEA. CDR3 bases: TGCAGCGTTGGAGGGAGTGGAAACACCATATATTTT. As protein: CSVGGSGNTIYF.

This clonotype has just a few counts. The J gene is TRBJ2-5, the V gene TRBV15; D is unclear. The V end lost 4 bases, the J end lost 7 bases, and 19 bases lay between the germline ends. Germline V gene data show CDR1 as LNHNV and CDR2 as YYDKDF (reference sequence). The CDR3 sequence is 15 residues long. For the CDR3, the DNA is TGTGCCACCAGCACGGTTGCGCCTCAAGGTACGACCCAGTACTTC. Translated, it gives CATSTVAPQGTTQYF.

V usage is TRBV9 and J usage is TRBJ2-6, with D perhaps matching TRBD2 (6 bases). Trimming removed 0 bases at V and 1 base at J, with 14 bases between. Germline CDR1 and CDR2: SGDLS and YYNGEE. CDR3 length: 18 residues. CDR3 region: CASSVGGTERSGANVLTF. The DNA of the CDR3 is TGTGCCAGCAGCGTAGGGGGGACTGAGCGGTCTGGGGCCAACGTCCTGACTTTC.

The chain has TRBV11-2 and TRBJ2-3, with D maybe TRBD1 (5 bases). Germline V gene lookup returns CDR1 SGHAT and CDR2 FQNNGV. The length of the CDR3 is 16 residues. V lost 5 bases to trimming and J lost 4 bases, with 19 bases between them. The CDR3 coding sequence is TGTGCCAGCAGCCATCTTAACCAGGGTATCTCAGATACGCAGTATTTT. This gives the protein CASSHLNQGISDTQYF.

This clonotype was picked up many times. The chain has TRBV4-3 and TRBJ2-1; D ambiguous. This CDR3 region has 15 residues. CDR1 is LGHNA, CDR2 YSLEER, per germline. Trimming shortened V by 0 bases and J by 0 bases, and 6 bases separated the two germline ends. The CDR3 DNA is TGCGCCAGCAGCCAAGATCACAGCTCCTACAATGAGCAGTTCTTC. Translating it yields CASSQDHSSYNEQFF.

This clonotype has at least ten counts. The chain uses TRBV20-1 and TRBJ2-5; 10 bases line up with TRBD2. The V gene end was trimmed by 0 bases and the J gene end by 1 base; junction bases not matched to a gene: 20. Per the germline V gene, CDR1 is DFQATT and CDR2 is SNEGSKA (reference sequence). The CDR3 loop spans 21 amino acids. CDR3 protein: CSARDYGSSSGRARGQETQYF. CDR3 in DNA: TGCAGTGCTAGAGATTATGGTTCGTCGAGCGGGAGGGCCCGGGGCCAAGAGACCCAGTACTTC.

This clonotype was picked up many times. The rearrangement joins TRBV20-1 to TRBJ2-1, with TRBD2 matching 11 bases. The junction had 15 bases not matched to a gene; V was cut back by 5 bases and J by 0 bases. In germline, CDR1 is DFQATT, CDR2 SNEGSKA (reference sequence). The CDR3 loop spans 19 amino acids. The CDR3 loop reads CSAHAGTSGPSSSYNEQFF. The CDR3 nucleotides are TGCAGTGCTCATGCCGGGACTAGCGGACCCTCGAGCTCCTACAATGAGCAGTTCTTC.

This clonotype was recorded a few times. J is TRBJ1-5 and V is TRBV7-9; D may be TRBD1 (5 bases). The V end was cut by 1 base, the J end by 5 bases, with 12 bases between. Germline loops: CDR1 SEHNR, CDR2 FQNEAQ (reference sequence). This CDR3 spans 15 amino acids. As DNA, the CDR3 is TGTGCCAGCAGCTTAGGTAGAGACAGTTATCAGCCCCAGCATTTT. Translation: CASSLGRDSYQPQHF.

This clonotype was picked up a small number of times. CDR3 sequence reads: CASRETGARNEQFF. CDR3 sequence (DNA): TGTGCCAGCAGAGAGACAGGAGCCCGCAATGAGCAGTTCTTC. J is TRBJ2-1 and V is TRBV6-1; D might be TRBD1 (6 bases). Germline CDR1 reads MNHNS; CDR2 reads SASEGT. V was trimmed by 6 bases and J by 6 bases, leaving 15 bases between them. The CDR3 extends over 14 amino acids.

A note on this clonotype: An end of the junction differs from the germline gene, which may be a read error. CDR3 bases: TGTGCCAGCAGTATGAAAACCCTAGGGGTGAACACCGGGGAGCTGCTTTTT. It codes for CASSMKTLGVNTGELLF. This chain links TRBV11-2 with TRBJ2-2; D may correspond to TRBD1 or TRBD2 (5 bases each). Germline CDR1 reads SGHAT; CDR2 reads FQNNGV. This CDR3 has 17 residues.

This clonotype has only a few counts. V gene TRBV27 combines with J gene TRBJ2-7; D possibly corresponds to TRBD2 (5 bases). Looked up from germline, CDR1 is MNHEY and CDR2 is SMNVEV (reference sequence). This CDR3 comprises 12 residues. The V end lost 8 bases, the J end lost 6 bases, and 14 bases lay between the germline ends. CDR3 region: CASWGAESEQYV. In nucleotides, the CDR3 is TGTGCCAGCTGGGGAGCGGAGAGCGAGCAGTACGTC.

The CDR3 DNA is TGTGCCACCAGTGAAGAGGGAGGGCGCACAGATACGCAGTATTTT. Residues: CATSEEGGRTDTQYF. The gene calls are TRBV24-1 and TRBJ2-3, with 7 nucleotides matching TRBD2. The CDR3 has 15 amino acids. Germline V gene data show CDR1 as KGHDR and CDR2 as SFDVKD. Trimming at V came to 4 bases and at J to 1 base, leaving 4 bases not matched to a gene.

This clonotype was found many times. The rearrangement joins TRBV20-1 to TRBJ2-1; TRBD2 agrees at 11 bases. The trim removed 3 bases at V and 8 bases at J, leaving 9 bases unmatched. The CDR3 totals 15 residues. CDR1 DFQATT and CDR2 SNEGSKA come from the germline V gene (reference sequence). The CDR3: CSARELAGVFHEQFF. CDR3 nucleotides: TGCAGTGCTAGGGAACTAGCGGGAGTGTTCCATGAGCAGTTCTTC.

This clonotype was observed a handful of times. The V gene is TRBV3-1, the J gene TRBJ1-4, with unresolved D. This CDR3 spans 13 amino acids. CDR1 is LGHDT and CDR2 is YNNKEL in the germline V gene (reference sequence). Trimming took 0 bases from V and 14 from J, leaving 13 bases between them. The CDR3 bases are TGTGCCAGCAGCCAAGATTTGGTAGGTTCCCTGTTTTTT. Protein product: CASSQDLVGSLFF.

In its sample, this clonotype was seen many times. V usage is TRBV5-1 and J usage is TRBJ2-7; either TRBD1 or TRBD2 may supply D (5 bases each). Trimming shortened V by 6 bases and J by 3 bases, and 19 bases separated the two germline ends. This CDR3 region has 15 residues. Germline V gives CDR1 SGHRS, CDR2 YFSETQ. CDR3 residues: CASTHLQGRGYEQYF. As DNA, the CDR3 is TGCGCCAGCACCCATCTCCAGGGACGGGGCTACGAGCAGTACTTC.

The chain uses TRBV7-9 and TRBJ2-1, with TRBD1 as a possible D gene (5 bases). Trimming cost V 5 bases and J 6 bases, with 14 bases left between them. From germline, CDR1 is SEHNR and CDR2 FQNEAQ (reference sequence). The CDR3 runs 14 residues. Here the CDR3 DNA reads TGTGCCAGCAGCCCGGACATATCGACCAATGAGCAGTTCTTC. It specifies CASSPDISTNEQFF.

This chain links TRBV19 with TRBJ2-5; 8 bases line up with TRBD1. Germline trimming cut 5 bases from V and 5 bases from J; bases unmatched to any gene: 7. This CDR3 contains 14 residues. CDR1 LNHDA and CDR2 SQIVND come from the germline V gene (reference sequence). CDR3 sequence reads: CASSPNRDRETQYF. DNA for the CDR3: TGTGCCAGTAGTCCCAACCGGGACAGGGAGACCCAGTACTTC.

There are many counts of this clonotype. The chain is built from TRBV12-3 or TRBV12-4 and TRBJ2-3; 9 bases line up with TRBD2. Germline trimming cut 3 bases from V and 6 bases from J; bases unmatched to any gene: 10. CDR3 length: 16 residues. The CDR3 loop is CASSFGAGGIGDTQYF. The DNA for the CDR3 is TGTGCCAGCAGTTTTGGAGCGGGAGGAATTGGGGATACGCAGTATTTT.

This clonotype was seen at least ten times. The CDR3: CASKNRDRVMPDTQYF. The CDR3 DNA reads TGTGCCAGCAAAAACCGGGACAGGGTTATGCCAGATACGCAGTATTTT. The chain recombines TRBV5-7 with TRBJ2-3; 9 bases line up with TRBD1. TRBV5-7 is assigned to the ORF class and has an uncertain function. J was trimmed by 4 bases and V by 6 bases; bases with no gene match: 12. The CDR3 is 16 residues long.